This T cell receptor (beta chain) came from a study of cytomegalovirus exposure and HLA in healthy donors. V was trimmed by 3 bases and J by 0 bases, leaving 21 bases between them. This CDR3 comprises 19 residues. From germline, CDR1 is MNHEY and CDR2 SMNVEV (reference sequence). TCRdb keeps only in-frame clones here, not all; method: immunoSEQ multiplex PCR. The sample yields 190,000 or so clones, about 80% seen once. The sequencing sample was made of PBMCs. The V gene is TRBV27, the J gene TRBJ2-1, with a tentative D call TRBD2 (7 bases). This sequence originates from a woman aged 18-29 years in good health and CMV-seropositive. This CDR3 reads CASSFRKVYRDYSYNEQFF. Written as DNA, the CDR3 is TGTGCCAGCAGTTTTCGTAAAGTATACAGGGACTACTCCTACAATGAGCAGTTCTTC.